This T cell receptor beta chain was documented in a study of blood T cell repertoires in COVID-19. In the study overall: The analysed material was cDNA or gDNA that came from T cells, B-cell-depleted T cells, or PBMCs.

Profiling relied on immunoSEQ multiplex PCR, and the TCRdb table lists in-frame clones only, not all of them. This sample has 310,000 or so clones, with around 92% found just once. V lost 1 base to trimming and J lost 7 bases, with 14 bases between them. The CDR3 is 16 residues long. CDR1 LGHNA and CDR2 YNFKEQ come from the germline V gene. This clone has a handful of counts. Material: peripheral blood. The V gene is TRBV4-2, the J gene TRBJ1-6, with D possibly being TRBD1 (5 bases). This clonotype was obtained from a man aged 18 to 30 who had recovered from COVID-19. Written as DNA, the CDR3 is TGTGCCAGCAGCCAAGCATCGGGGACTGCGAATTCACCCCTCCACTTT. Its translation: CASSQASGTANSPLHF.